This T cell receptor (beta chain) is from a study of breast tumors, draining lymph nodes, adjacent tissues. Broader study findings: Tumors had less TCR diversity than lymph nodes, more than nontumor tissue. Data only fit, rather than demonstrated, lymph node origin of most tumor T cells. Most tumor T cells seemingly derive from lymph node, then expand in tumor. Tumor and nontumor repertoires were significantly more similar in luminal-like than in basal-like breast cancer.

Germline lookup yields CDR1 SQVTM and CDR2 ANQGSEA. V was clipped by 0 bases and J by 4 bases, with 15 bases between them. The CDR3 loop spans 15 amino acids. TCRdb used MiXCR to reprocess the multiplex PCR reads, holding one entry per CDR3 protein. The sample includes approximately 210,000 distinct CDR3 sequences, less than 35% of them seen just once. The table lists this clonotype with many counts. Its cognate antigen is unknown. Axillary draining lymph nodes of breast cancer patients supplied the node samples. The clonotype was recovered from a female donor with breast cancer. Some clones in this sample may be carry-over from other donors' samples. The chain employs TRBV29-1 and TRBJ2-5; possibly TRBD2 for D (6 bases). The specimen sequenced was axillary lymph node tissue. This chain's CDR3 is CSVEDYGTQTETQYF. The CDR3 nucleotides are TGCAGCGTTGAAGATTATGGGACTCAAACAGAGACCCAGTACTTC.